This TCR beta chain was identified during a study of shared clonotypes between healthy human individuals. Germline V gives CDR1 MNHEY, CDR2 SMNVEV (reference sequence). The CDR3 is made up of 13 amino acids. Turning to this clone: Its target is not known.

Points from the study as a whole: Shared across a handful of donors were about 4.8% of the naive CD4 clonotypes. The study's rarefaction showed incomplete sorted-subset sequencing despite large depth.

Positively selected for CCR7, the CD45RO-negative cells used as naive CD8 cells excluded terminally differentiated effector memory CD45RA+ cells. Assay execution took place at the deep level. Per the original data handling: Sequence data from immunoSEQ were junction-only and lacked quality scores; consequently, filtering differed. This table comes from immunoSEQ multiplex PCR, and its TCRdb copy is limited to in-frame clones, with some not included. V and J calls plus clone size are reproduced from that table; the DNA served to infer D and trimming. This table holds about 2.1 million clones, 85% to 95% found once.

The source of this sequence is a man between 18 and 29 years old in good health. Some clones in this sample may be carry-over from other donors' samples. Sequencing input: naive CD8+ T cells from PBMCs. The chain employs TRBV27 and TRBJ2-5; D might be TRBD1 (6 bases). The end of the DNA fits TRBJ2-7 better, so the J call may be wrong. Written as DNA, the CDR3 is TGTGCCAGCAGTTCAATAACAGGGTACGAGCAGTACTTC. Translating gives CASSSITGYEQYF.